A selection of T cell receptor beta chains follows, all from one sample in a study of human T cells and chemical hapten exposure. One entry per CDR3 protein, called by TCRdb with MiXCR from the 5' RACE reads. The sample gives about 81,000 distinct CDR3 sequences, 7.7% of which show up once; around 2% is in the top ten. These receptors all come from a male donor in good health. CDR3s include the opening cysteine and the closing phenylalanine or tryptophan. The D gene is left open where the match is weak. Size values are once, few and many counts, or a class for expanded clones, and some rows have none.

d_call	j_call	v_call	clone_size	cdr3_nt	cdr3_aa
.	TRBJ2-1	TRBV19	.	TGTGCCAGTAGTATTCGTGGTATTGGGCAGGGTCCAGACAATGAGCAGTTCTTC	CASSIRGIGQGPDNEQFF
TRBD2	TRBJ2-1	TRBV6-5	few	TGTGCCAGCAGTTATACTAGCGGGAGAATTGAGCAGTTCTTC	CASSYTSGRIEQFF
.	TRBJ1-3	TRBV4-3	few	TGCGCCAGCAGCCAAGAACTACGAACTGGAAACACCATATATTTT	CASSQELRTGNTIYF
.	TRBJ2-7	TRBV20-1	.	TGCAGTGCAAGGGACACCGTCTTCTACGAGCAGTACTTC	CSARDTVFYEQYF
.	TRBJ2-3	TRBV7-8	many	TGTGCCAGCAGCTTAGGGGCAGATACGCAGTATTTT	CASSLGADTQYF
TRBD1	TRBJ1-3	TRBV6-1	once	TGTGCCATCAGTGGACCGAGACAGGGCCTCTCTGGAAACACCAAATATTTT	CAISGPRQGLSGNTKYF
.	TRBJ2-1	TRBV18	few	TGTGCCAGCTCAGCCCGGGACACGAGCTCCTACAATGAGCAGTTCTTC	CASSARDTSSYNEQFF
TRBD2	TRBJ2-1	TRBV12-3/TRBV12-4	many	TGTGCCAGCAGTTTGGGCGGGGGGGCCGACAATGAGCAGTTCTTC	CASSLGGGADNEQFF
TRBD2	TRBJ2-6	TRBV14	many	TGTGCCAGTTCCGAAGCGGGGGCGCGCTCTGGGGCCAACGTCCTGACTTTC	CASSEAGARSGANVLTF
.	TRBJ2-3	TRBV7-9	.	TGTGCCAGCAGCCAAGGAGGACGGCCTAACACAGATACGCAGTATTTT	CASSQGGRPNTDTQYF